The rows below give T cell receptor beta chains drawn from one sample of a study of CD8+ T cells in alopecia areata. Sequencing was performed with immunoSEQ multiplex PCR; in TCRdb, only in-frame clones are kept and a portion is missing. In the table there are approximately 210,000 clones, more than 60% of which are singletons. Sequencing used CD4+ T cells sorted from blood, obtained between weeks 43 and 45, from a patient treated with tofacitinib. The receptors were gathered from a human donor with alopecia areata. Both conserved end residues are trimmed from each CDR3. Some rows mark clone size as missing; the rest say once, few, many or name a class of expanded clone.

V gene	clone size	J gene	CDR3 protein
TRBV6-1	-	TRBJ2-2	ASSGGGSNTGELF
TRBV9	few	TRBJ1-5	ASSVGPGQPQH
TRBV30	-	TRBJ2-1	AWSGDSGYNEQF
TRBV20-1	-	TRBJ1-1	SARWRNEAF
TRBV7-2	-	TRBJ1-5	ASSFTPGQGSNQPQH
TRBV6-5	-	TRBJ2-3	ASSSGTLTTDTQY
TRBV30	-	TRBJ1-2	AWREIGRGGYT
TRBV7-2	-	TRBJ2-1	ASSSGTGYHNEQF
TRBV30	-	TRBJ2-5	ALKTRGQETQY
TRBV5-1	-	TRBJ2-1	ASSPIQVPGEQF
TRBV5-6	-	TRBJ2-3	ASSRRTSGPDTQY
TRBV29-1	few	TRBJ1-2	SVRTEPNYGYT
TRBV6-6	few	TRBJ1-5	ASIPTGGTVQPQH
TRBV29-1	-	TRBJ2-4	SVEGRGNIQY
TRBV30	few	TRBJ1-3	AWSTGNTIY
TRBV29-1	-	TRBJ1-1	SGTEWGNTEAF
TRBV6-6	-	TRBJ1-2	AISDGLYGYT
TRBV29-1	-	TRBJ2-7	SVIFSGGIINEQY
TRBV7-2	-	TRBJ2-7	ASSLQPSGGIYEQY
TRBV29-1	-	TRBJ2-4	SGGQGGNIQY
TRBV6-5	-	TRBJ2-7	ASRPGTGIYEQY
TRBV4-3	few	TRBJ2-1	ASGTFTYNEQF
TRBV27	-	TRBJ1-1	ASSRKLEAF
TRBV15	many	TRBJ1-1	ATSSPLSEGAF
TRBV30	-	TRBJ1-2	AWSVMSGAEGYT
TRBV6-6	few	TRBJ2-1	ASTGNNEQF
TRBV19	-	TRBJ1-2	ASSIFRGTYGYT
TRBV4-3	-	TRBJ2-7	ASSQDYGQSGQY
TRBV30	-	TRBJ1-2	AWSQDREGYT
TRBV11-2	-	TRBJ2-7	ASSLDMGPYEQY
TRBV6-5	-	TRBJ1-2	ASSYTRDSYGYT
TRBV29-1	-	TRBJ2-3	SADHSPGARITDTQY
TRBV29-1	-	TRBJ2-1	SADIAGVVGEQF
TRBV6-5	-	TRBJ2-7	ASSYTGASSYEQY
TRBV14	-	TRBJ2-2	ASSQDVSGTSRRGTGELF
TRBV15	few	TRBJ1-1	ATSRVRGLNLNTEAF
TRBV6-5	-	TRBJ1-1	ASKRGPVNTEAF
TRBV4-3	few	TRBJ1-2	ASSQVTMPGGKNYGYT
TRBV5-1	-	TRBJ1-6	ASSLGQGGSDSPLH
TRBV7-2	-	TRBJ2-2	ASSLRGGELF
TRBV5-6	-	TRBJ2-2	ASSKTGITGELF
TRBV30	-	TRBJ2-7	AMGDNEQY
TRBV11-2	many	TRBJ1-1	ASSLTGTSTEAF
TRBV29-1	-	TRBJ2-7	SVSPSVSGGLGAYEQY
TRBV29-1	-	TRBJ2-1	SAKGTTGLSLEQF
TRBV4-3	-	TRBJ2-2	ASSQEDRGRTGELF
TRBV19	-	TRBJ1-2	ASSIPGVDYGYT
TRBV6-5	-	TRBJ1-6	ASSLTGTGGSALH
TRBV29-1	-	TRBJ2-3	SVDLTGSTDTQY
TRBV27	few	TRBJ2-5	ASRLAGQETQY
TRBV11-2	-	TRBJ1-3	ASSRGQPNSGNTIY
TRBV7-9	-	TRBJ1-6	ASSASSGHPSSPLH
TRBV5-7	-	TRBJ2-2	ASSLGQGLNTGELF
TRBV10-3	-	TRBJ2-3	ATQREGVNTQY
TRBV10-3	-	TRBJ1-2	ATGQENGYT
TRBV15	few	TRBJ2-1	ATSRDPIGTPLLQGNRQF
TRBV6-6	few	TRBJ2-4	ASSYSGLAGEQY
TRBV29-1	-	TRBJ2-7	SAHSGASYEQY
TRBV21-1	-	TRBJ1-1	ASNKSDRGQAF
TRBV7-3	-	TRBJ2-2	ASSLRNGELF